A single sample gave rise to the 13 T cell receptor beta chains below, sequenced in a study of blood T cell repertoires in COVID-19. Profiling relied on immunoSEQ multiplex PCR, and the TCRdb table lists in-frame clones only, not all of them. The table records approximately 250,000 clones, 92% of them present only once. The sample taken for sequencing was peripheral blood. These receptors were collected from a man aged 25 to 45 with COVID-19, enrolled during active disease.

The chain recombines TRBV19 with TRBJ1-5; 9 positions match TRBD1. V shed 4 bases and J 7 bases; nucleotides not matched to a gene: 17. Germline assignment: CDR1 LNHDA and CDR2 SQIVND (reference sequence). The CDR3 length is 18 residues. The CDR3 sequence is CASSSKGPGQGFGQPQHF. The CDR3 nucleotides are TGTGCCAGTAGTAGCAAGGGACCGGGACAGGGTTTCGGGCAGCCCCAGCATTTT.

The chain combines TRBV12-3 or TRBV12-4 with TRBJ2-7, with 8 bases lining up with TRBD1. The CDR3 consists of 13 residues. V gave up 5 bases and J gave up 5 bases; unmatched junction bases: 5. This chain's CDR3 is CASSPRQGNEQYF. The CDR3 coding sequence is TGTGCCAGCAGTCCTCGACAGGGGAACGAGCAGTACTTC.

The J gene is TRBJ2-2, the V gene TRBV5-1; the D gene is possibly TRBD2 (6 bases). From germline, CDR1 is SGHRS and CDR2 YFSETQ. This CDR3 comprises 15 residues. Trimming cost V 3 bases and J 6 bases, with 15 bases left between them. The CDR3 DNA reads TGCGCCAGCAGCTCACTGCCTAGCGACGCCGGGGAGCTGTTTTTT. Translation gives CASSSLPSDAGELFF.

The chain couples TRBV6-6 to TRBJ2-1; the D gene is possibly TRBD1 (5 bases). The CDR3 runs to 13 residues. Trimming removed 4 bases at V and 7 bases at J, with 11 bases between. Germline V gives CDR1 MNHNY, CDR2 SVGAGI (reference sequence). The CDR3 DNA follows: TGTGCCAGCAGTTCGGTGACAGTAAATGAGCAGTTCTTC. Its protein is CASSSVTVNEQFF.

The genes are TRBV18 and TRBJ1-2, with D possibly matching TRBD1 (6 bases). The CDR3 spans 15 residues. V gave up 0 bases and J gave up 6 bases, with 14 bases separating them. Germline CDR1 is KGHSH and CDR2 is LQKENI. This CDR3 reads CASSPPQGTYHGYTF. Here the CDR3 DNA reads TGTGCCAGCTCACCACCGCAGGGGACCTATCATGGCTACACCTTC.

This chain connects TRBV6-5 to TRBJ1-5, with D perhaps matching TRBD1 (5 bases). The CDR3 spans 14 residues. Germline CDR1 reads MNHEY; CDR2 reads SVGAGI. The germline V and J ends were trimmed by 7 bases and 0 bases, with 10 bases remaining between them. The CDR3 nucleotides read TGTGCCAGCATGTGGGGGGGTAGCAATCAGCCCCAGCATTTT. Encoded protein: CASMWGGSNQPQHF.

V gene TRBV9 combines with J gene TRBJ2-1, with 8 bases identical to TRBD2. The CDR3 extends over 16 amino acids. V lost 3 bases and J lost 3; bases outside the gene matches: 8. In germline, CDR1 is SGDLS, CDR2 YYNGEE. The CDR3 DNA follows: TGTGCCAGCAGCGCCCAGCGGGGGCCCAACTACAATGAGCAGTTCTTC. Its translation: CASSAQRGPNYNEQFF.

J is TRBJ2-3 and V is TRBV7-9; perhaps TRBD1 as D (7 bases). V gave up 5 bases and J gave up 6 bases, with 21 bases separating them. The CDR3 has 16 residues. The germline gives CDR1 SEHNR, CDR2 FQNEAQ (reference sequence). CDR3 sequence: CASSPGETGLRDTQYF. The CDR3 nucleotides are TGTGCCAGCAGCCCGGGGGAGACAGGGCTGCGGGATACGCAGTATTTT.

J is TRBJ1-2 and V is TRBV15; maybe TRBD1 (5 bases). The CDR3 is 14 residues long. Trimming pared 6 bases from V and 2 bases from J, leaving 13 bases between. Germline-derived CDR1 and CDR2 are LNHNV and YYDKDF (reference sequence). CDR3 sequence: CATSPRVLNYGYTF. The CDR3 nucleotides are TGTGCCACCAGTCCCAGGGTCCTCAACTATGGCTACACCTTC.

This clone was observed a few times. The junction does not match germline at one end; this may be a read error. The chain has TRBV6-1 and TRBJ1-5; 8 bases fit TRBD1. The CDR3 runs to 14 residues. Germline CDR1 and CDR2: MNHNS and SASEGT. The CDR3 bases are TGTGCCAGCAGGGAAGGACAGGGAGGTCAGCCCCAGCATTTT. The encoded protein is CASREGQGGQPQHF.

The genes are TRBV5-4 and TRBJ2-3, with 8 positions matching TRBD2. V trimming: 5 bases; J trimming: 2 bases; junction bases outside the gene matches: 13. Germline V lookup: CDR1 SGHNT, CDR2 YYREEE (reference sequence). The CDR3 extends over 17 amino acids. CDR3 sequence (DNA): TGTGCCAGCAGGCCCCCTTTCACGGGGGGGAACACAGATACGCAGTATTTT. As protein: CASRPPFTGGNTDTQYF.

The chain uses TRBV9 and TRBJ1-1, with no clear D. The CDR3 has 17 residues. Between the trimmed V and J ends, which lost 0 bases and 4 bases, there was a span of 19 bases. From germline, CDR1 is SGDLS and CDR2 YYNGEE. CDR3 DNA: TGTGCCAGCAGCGTAGAGTCTGTGGGCCTGGCGGGCACTGAAGCTTTCTTT. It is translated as CASSVESVGLAGTEAFF.

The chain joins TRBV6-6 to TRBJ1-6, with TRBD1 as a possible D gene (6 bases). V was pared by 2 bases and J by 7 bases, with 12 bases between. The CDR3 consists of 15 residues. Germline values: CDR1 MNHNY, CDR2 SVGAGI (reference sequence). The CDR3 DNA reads TGTGCCAGCAGTTACGGTCAGGGGTTAAATTCACCCCTCCACTTT. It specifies CASSYGQGLNSPLHF.